The sequence of this TCR beta chain was determined in a study of T cells in tumors after PD-1 blockade. The CDR3 covers 14 residues. The germline V and J ends were trimmed by 2 bases and 1 base, with 8 bases remaining between them. CDR1 is MDHEN and CDR2 is SYDVKM in the germline V gene. Assay: immunoSEQ multiplex PCR; the TCRdb copy retains only in-frame clones and omits some. The sample shows around 12,000 clones, around 68% of them seen only once. By sample fraction, this clone is medium-sized. The antigen remains unidentified. Tumor or blood genomic DNA was sequenced, with inputs of about 616 ng to 6,500 ng. Overall study results and limits: Expanded exhausted CD8+ clones after therapy were mostly novel clonotypes.

The chain links TRBV28 to TRBJ2-5, with D perhaps TRBD2 (5 bases). The receptor comes from a human donor with cutaneous squamous cell carcinoma. Sequencing used tumor tissue, obtained before anti-PD-1 treatment. Here the CDR3 DNA reads TGTGCCAGCAGTTTAGAGGGCCCCCAAGAGACCCAGTACTTC. As protein: CASSLEGPQETQYF.